This TCR beta chain was sequenced for a study of neoadjuvant anti-PD-1 for oral cavity cancer. General study findings and limits: With three patients per group, TCR findings need larger cohorts. Higher pretreatment blood Treg/Th17 ratios correlated with higher pretreatment blood and lower post-treatment tumor TCRbeta clonality.

Blood cells were analyzed directly, without culture or expansion. Germline V gene data show CDR1 as LNHDA and CDR2 as SQIVND (reference sequence). Trimming left V 4 bases short and J 2 bases short, with 11 bases between. The CDR3 runs to 14 residues. A few counts support this clone. The antigen is not known. The table came from immunoSEQ multiplex PCR; TCRdb's copy has only in-frame clones and leaves some out. The sample comprises 16,000 or so clones, about 61% of which are singletons, and around 2.7% rests with the top ten. J is TRBJ1-2 and V is TRBV19; no firm D call. The material sequenced was PBMCs, taken before nivolumab (anti-PD-1) treatment. This TCR was recovered from a person aged 40 to 85 with oral cavity squamous cell carcinoma. CDR3 bases: TGTGCCAGTAGTAACGCGGTATCAAACTATGGCTACACCTTC. It is translated as CASSNAVSNYGYTF. Full variable domain (rest looked up from reference TRBV19 and TRBJ1-2): DGGITQSPKYLFRKEGQNVTLSCEQNLNHDAMYWYRQDPGQGLRLIYYSQIVNDFQKGDIAEGYSVSREKKESFPLTVTSAQKNPTAFYLCASSNAVSNYGYTFGSGTRLTVV.